The 21 T cell receptor beta chains below were found in one sample sequenced in a study of blood T cell repertoires in COVID-19. Assay: immunoSEQ multiplex PCR; the TCRdb copy retains only in-frame clones and omits some. The sample has about 50,000 clones; 65% to 90% are singletons. The material sequenced was peripheral blood. The receptor set was obtained from a woman older than 75 with COVID-19, enrolled during active disease.

The rearrangement links TRBV6-6 to TRBJ1-5; D not resolved. Germline values: CDR1 MNHNY, CDR2 SVGAGI (reference sequence). CDR3 size: 15 residues. V was shortened by 6 bases and J by 1 base, with 13 bases between the two germline ends. Here the CDR3 DNA reads TGTGCCAGCAGCGGTCCGGGCGGGAGCAATCAGCCCCAGCATTTT. Protein product: CASSGPGGSNQPQHF.

The J gene is TRBJ1-6, the V gene TRBV3-1 (or the pseudogene TRBV3-2), with no clear D. The ends were cut back, 4 bases at V and 13 bases at J, with 8 bases in the middle. CDR1 and CDR2 from the germline V gene are LGHDT and YNNKEL (reference sequence). This CDR3 is built from 11 residues. The DNA of the CDR3 is TGTGCCAGCAGCCGAGCGGGTCCCCTCCACTTT. It yields the protein CASSRAGPLHF.

V and J are TRBV5-1 and TRBJ1-2, with a tentative D call TRBD1 (5 bases). V lost 0 bases, J lost 4 bases, and 13 bases lay in between. Germline V gene data show CDR1 as SGHRS and CDR2 as YFSETQ. The CDR3 covers 15 residues. The CDR3, as DNA: TGCGCCAGCAGCTTGGGGGGCACGACGATCTATGGCTACACCTTC. Amino acid sequence: CASSLGGTTIYGYTF.

The chain joins TRBV30 to TRBJ1-5; 8 bases fit TRBD1. From germline, CDR1 is GTSNPN and CDR2 SVGIG (reference sequence). The CDR3 extends over 16 amino acids. V lost 4 bases and J lost 4; bases outside the gene matches: 12. The CDR3 bases are TGTGCCTGGACTCACCCGGGGGACAGGAGGAATCAGCCCCAGCATTTT. Amino acid sequence: CAWTHPGDRRNQPQHF.

This clone has a single count. This sequence joins TRBV24-1 and TRBJ1-2; a possible D gene is TRBD1 (6 bases). Looked up from germline, CDR1 is KGHDR and CDR2 is SFDVKD. Trimming removed 7 bases at V and 4 bases at J, with 21 bases between. This CDR3 spans 16 amino acids. The CDR3 protein is CATSNPDPGRGYGYTF. The CDR3 coding sequence is TGTGCCACCAGCAACCCTGACCCCGGCAGGGGCTATGGCTACACCTTC.

V and J are TRBV19 and TRBJ1-2; D is uncertain. Per the germline V gene, CDR1 is LNHDA and CDR2 is SQIVND (reference sequence). CDR3 length equals 10 residues. V gave up 8 bases and J gave up 3 bases, with 4 bases separating them. The CDR3 region has the DNA TGTGCCAGTTATCACTATGGCTACACCTTC. Encoded protein: CASYHYGYTF.

This clone was detected only once. V is TRBV5-4 and J is TRBJ1-1; D not resolved. This CDR3 region has 13 residues. CDR1 and CDR2 from the germline V gene are SGHNT and YYREEE (reference sequence). V shed 0 bases and J shed 3 bases, with 6 bases lying between them. For the CDR3, the DNA is TGTGCCAGCAGCTTGGTCGAGCACACTGAAGCTTTCTTT. It yields the protein CASSLVEHTEAFF.

This clone was seen just once. V and J are TRBV9 and TRBJ2-2; D unresolved. V lost 0 bases, J lost 7 bases, and 7 bases lay in between. The CDR3 covers 13 residues. From germline, CDR1 is SGDLS and CDR2 YYNGEE. The CDR3 loop reads CASSVGPGGELFF. CDR3 bases: TGTGCCAGCAGCGTAGGGCCGGGCGGGGAGCTGTTTTTT. Supplemented by reference TRBV9 and TRBJ2-2, the full variable domain reads DSGVTQTPKHLITATGQRVTLRCSPRSGDLSVYWYQQSLDQGLQFLIQYYNGEERAKGNILERFSAQQFPDLHSELNLSSLELGDSALYFCASSVGPGGELFFGEGSRLTVL.

The genes are TRBV10-3 and TRBJ1-3; the D gene is possibly TRBD1 (6 bases). The CDR3 is 15 amino acids. Germline V CDR1 and CDR2: ENHRY, SYGVKD. The V and J ends lost 5 bases and 3 bases respectively, with 14 bases between them. CDR3 residues: CAISHRVNFGNTIYF. Written as DNA, the CDR3 is TGTGCCATCAGTCACAGGGTAAATTTTGGAAACACCATATATTTT.

The chain combines TRBV5-8 with TRBJ2-7, with D perhaps TRBD1 (6 bases). The CDR3 covers 17 residues. Trimming took off 3 bases at V and 0 bases at J, with 19 bases between the two ends. Germline V gene data show CDR1 as SGHTS and CDR2 as YDEGEE. The CDR3 spells CASSYRVITTSSYEQYF. CDR3 nucleotide sequence: TGTGCCAGCAGCTACAGGGTTATAACTACGAGCTCCTACGAGCAGTACTTC.

The DNA of the CDR3 is TGCGCCAGCAGTCCTGACAGGGACTATGGCTACACCTTC. Translation gives CASSPDRDYGYTF. V and J are TRBV5-1 and TRBJ1-2, with TRBD1 identical over 7 bases. The CDR3 sequence is 13 residues long. Trimming removed 5 bases from V and 3 bases from J; junction bases left unmatched: 4. CDR1 SGHRS and CDR2 YFSETQ come from the germline V gene. The complete variable domain, with remaining parts taken from reference TRBV5-1 and TRBJ1-2, reads KAGVTQTPRYLIKTRGQQVTLSCSPISGHRSVSWYQQTPGQGLQFLFEYFSETQRNKGNFPGRFSGRQFSNSRSEMNVSTLELGDSALYLCASSPDRDYGYTFGSGTRLTVV.

The chain is built from TRBV6-4 and TRBJ2-1, with 8 positions matching TRBD1. J gave up 3 bases and V 2 bases, and 6 bases lay outside the gene matches. The CDR3 has 16 residues. The germline V gene has CDR1 MRHNA and CDR2 SNTAGT. The CDR3 here is CASSDLGQGGYNEQFF. The CDR3 region has the DNA TGTGCCAGCAGTGACCTCGGACAGGGTGGCTACAATGAGCAGTTCTTC.

The rearrangement links TRBV28 to TRBJ2-1, with TRBD2 matching over 13 bases. The CDR3 sequence is 15 residues long. CDR1 and CDR2 (germline): MDHEN, SYDVKM. The V gene end was trimmed by 6 bases and the J gene end by 9 bases; junction bases not matched to a gene: 8. The CDR3 protein is CASSPGLAGVSEQFF. CDR3 nucleotides: TGTGCCAGCAGCCCAGGACTAGCGGGAGTTAGTGAGCAGTTCTTC.

The CDR3 nucleotides read TGCGCCAGCAGCCACAGGACAGGGCAACCTCAAGAAGCTTTCTTT. This sequence encodes CASSHRTGQPQEAFF. This chain links TRBV4-1 with TRBJ1-1, with 8 bases fitting TRBD1. The V and J ends lost 3 bases and 8 bases, in that order; junction bases with no gene match: 11. The CDR3 has 15 residues. Germline V gene sequence: CDR1 MGHRA, CDR2 YSYEKL.

The chain couples TRBV5-1 to TRBJ1-5, with a possible D match to TRBD1 (5 bases). This CDR3 is 14 amino acids long. V was clipped by 4 bases and J by 9 bases, with 17 bases between them. The V gene's germline CDR1 is SGHRS and CDR2 YFSETQ. DNA of the CDR3: TGCGCCAGCAGCAGCGCGGCGGGGGTTTGGCCCCAGCATTTT. Its translation: CASSSAAGVWPQHF.

The J gene is TRBJ1-6, the V gene TRBV7-9; D unclear. V lost 1 base and J lost 0, with 4 bases in between. Germline V CDR1 and CDR2: SEHNR, FQNEAQ (reference sequence). The CDR3 consists of 15 residues. CDR3 bases: TGTGCCAGCAGCTTAGTCAGCTCCTATAATTCACCCCTCCACTTT. This sequence encodes CASSLVSSYNSPLHF.

The V call is TRBV11-2, the J call TRBJ2-1; 15 nucleotides line up with TRBD2. The CDR3 loop spans 19 amino acids. Germline CDR1 and CDR2: SGHAT and FQNNGV. The trim removed 1 base at V and 0 bases at J, leaving 4 bases unmatched. The CDR3 region is CASSLAGLAGGISYNEQFF. CDR3 sequence (DNA): TGTGCCAGCAGCTTAGCGGGACTAGCGGGGGGCATCTCCTACAATGAGCAGTTCTTC. The variable domain in full, completed from reference TRBV11-2 and TRBJ2-1, reads EAGVAQSPRYKIIEKRQSVAFWCNPISGHATLYWYQQILGQGPKLLIQFQNNGVVDDSQLPKDRFSAERLKGVDSTLKIQPAKLEDSAVYLCASSLAGLAGGISYNEQFFGPGTRLTVL.

This chain joins TRBV24-1 and TRBJ2-7; unclear D gene. Trimming shortened V by 9 bases and J by 2 bases, and 13 bases separated the two germline ends. The V gene's germline CDR1 is KGHDR and CDR2 SFDVKD. The CDR3 has 13 residues. The DNA for the CDR3 is TGTGCCACCCGCCGATGGCGGCCCTACGAGCAGTACTTC. Translating gives CATRRWRPYEQYF.

The V gene is TRBV29-1, the J gene TRBJ1-4; D gene uncertain. The CDR3 spans 12 residues. Trimming pared 4 bases from V and 3 bases from J, leaving 6 bases between. CDR1 is SQVTM and CDR2 is ANQGSEA in the germline V gene. The CDR3 sequence: CSVGRPNEKLFF. Here the CDR3 DNA reads TGCAGCGTTGGGAGGCCTAATGAAAAACTGTTTTTT.

The chain links TRBV5-1 to TRBJ2-3, with 8 bases matching TRBD1. V lost 3 bases and J lost 3; bases outside the gene matches: 6. CDR3 length: 15 amino acids. Germline CDR1 and CDR2: SGHRS and YFSETQ. In DNA form, the CDR3 reads TGCGCCAGCAGCTCTCAAACAGGGGGGACAGATACGCAGTATTTT. Protein product: CASSSQTGGTDTQYF.

V and J are TRBV18 and TRBJ2-7; TRBD2 might be the D (5 bases). This CDR3 spans 18 amino acids. Deletions cut 0 bases from V and 1 base from J, with 19 bases between. The V gene's germline CDR1 is KGHSH and CDR2 LQKENI. The CDR3 region has the DNA TGTGCCAGCTCACCACCGGTCGTGGAGGCCCCAACTTCCTACGAGCAGTACTTC. Translating it yields CASSPPVVEAPTSYEQYF.